This T cell receptor (beta chain) came from a study of T cell clonality in common variable immunodeficiency. Caucasian heritage predominated among both patients and controls. CVID subjects had received replacement immunoglobulin for at least one year. This CDR3 has 14 amino acids. With 6 bases removed from V and 4 bases from J, the gap between germline ends came to 15 bases. From germline, CDR1 is SGHTA and CDR2 FQGNSA. This clone was counted at least ten times. What it recognizes is unknown. The read falls 3 residues short of the CDR3 end, and the missing part is taken from the germline J gene. General study results and limits: Reportedly, TCR beta sequences from common variable immunodeficiency showed fewer deletions and N-nucleotide insertions.

CVID and control samples used equivalent genomic DNA input. Clones were sequenced by immunoSEQ multiplex PCR, and TCRdb holds only the in-frame ones, with some missing. Singletons are absent from the sample, which has fewer than 30,000 clones. The sequence was obtained from a human donor with common variable immunodeficiency. The chain couples TRBV7-2 to TRBJ1-2; TRBD1 might be the D (5 bases). The specimen sequenced was peripheral blood mononuclear cells. CDR3 sequence: CASSQSRVTYGYTF. The sequenced part of the CDR3 DNA is TGTGCCAGCAGTCAGAGCAGGGTGACCTATGGC.